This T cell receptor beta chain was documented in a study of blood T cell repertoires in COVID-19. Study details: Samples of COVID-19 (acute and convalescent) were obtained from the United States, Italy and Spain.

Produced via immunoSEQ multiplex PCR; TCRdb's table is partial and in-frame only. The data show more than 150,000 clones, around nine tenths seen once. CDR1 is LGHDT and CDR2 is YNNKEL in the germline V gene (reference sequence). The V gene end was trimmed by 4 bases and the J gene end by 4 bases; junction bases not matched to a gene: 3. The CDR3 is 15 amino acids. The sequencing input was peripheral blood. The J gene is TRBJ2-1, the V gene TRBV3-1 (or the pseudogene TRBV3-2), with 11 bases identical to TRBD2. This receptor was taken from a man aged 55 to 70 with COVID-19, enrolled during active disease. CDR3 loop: CASSPTSGAYNEQFF. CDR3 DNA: TGTGCCAGCAGCCCGACTAGCGGGGCGTACAATGAGCAGTTCTTC.